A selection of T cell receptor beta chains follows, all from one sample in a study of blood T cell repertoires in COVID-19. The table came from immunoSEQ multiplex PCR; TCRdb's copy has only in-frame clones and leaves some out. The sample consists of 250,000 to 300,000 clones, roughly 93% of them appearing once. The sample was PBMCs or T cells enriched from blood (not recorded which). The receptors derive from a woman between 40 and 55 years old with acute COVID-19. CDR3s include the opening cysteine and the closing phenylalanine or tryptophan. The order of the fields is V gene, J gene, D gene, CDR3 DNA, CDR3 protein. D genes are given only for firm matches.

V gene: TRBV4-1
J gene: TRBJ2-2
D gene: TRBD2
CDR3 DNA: TGCGCCAGCAGCCAGCAGCGGGGACCGAACACCGGGGAGCTGTTTTTT
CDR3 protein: CASSQQRGPNTGELFF

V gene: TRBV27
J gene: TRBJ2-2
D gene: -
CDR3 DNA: TGTGCCAGCAGGCAACAAGGGGCGACCGGGGAGCTGTTTTTT
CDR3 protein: CASRQQGATGELFF

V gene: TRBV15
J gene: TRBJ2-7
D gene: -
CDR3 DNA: TGTGCCACCAGCAGAGATATCTCCTACGAGCAGTACTTC
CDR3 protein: CATSRDISYEQYF

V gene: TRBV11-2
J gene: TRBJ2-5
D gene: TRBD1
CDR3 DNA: TGTGCCAGCAGCCCTAGACAGGGGTGGGAGACCCAGTACTTC
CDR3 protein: CASSPRQGWETQYF

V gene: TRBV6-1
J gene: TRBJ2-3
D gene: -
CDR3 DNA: TGTGCCAGCAGTGAACAGGGTCCGACGCCAGATACGCAGTATTTT
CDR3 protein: CASSEQGPTPDTQYF

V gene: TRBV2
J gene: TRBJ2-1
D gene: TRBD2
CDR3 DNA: TGTGCCAGCAGTGAATATCCCCCTAGCGGGAGTAAACATGAGCAGTTCTTC
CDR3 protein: CASSEYPPSGSKHEQFF

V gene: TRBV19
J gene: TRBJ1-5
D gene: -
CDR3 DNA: TGTGCCAGTAGTATGAAGCACTTTGGGCCCCAGCATTTT
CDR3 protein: CASSMKHFGPQHF

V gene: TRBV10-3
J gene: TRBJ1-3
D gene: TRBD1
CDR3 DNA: TGTGCCATCAGTGAGGTCGGGACAGGGTCAGGCACCATATATTTT
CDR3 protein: CAISEVGTGSGTIYF

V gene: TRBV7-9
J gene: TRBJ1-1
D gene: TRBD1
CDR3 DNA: TGTGCCAGCAGCTTGAGACAGGGGGCGGGCAGTGGCACTGAAGCTTTCTTT
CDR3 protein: CASSLRQGAGSGTEAFF

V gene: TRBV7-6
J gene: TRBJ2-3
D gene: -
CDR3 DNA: TGTGCCAGCAGCTTACAGGGGATAAGCACAGATACGCAGTATTTT
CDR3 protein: CASSLQGISTDTQYF

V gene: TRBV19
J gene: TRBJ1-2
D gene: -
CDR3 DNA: TGTGCCAGTACCCTTGGCGGGGTAAGGGGTGGCTACACCTTC
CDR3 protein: CASTLGGVRGGYTF

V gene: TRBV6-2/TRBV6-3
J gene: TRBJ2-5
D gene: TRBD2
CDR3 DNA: TGTGCCAGCAGTTACTCCCGACTAGCGGAGACCCAGTACTTC
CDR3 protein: CASSYSRLAETQYF

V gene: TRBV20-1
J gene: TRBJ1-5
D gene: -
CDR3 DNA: TGCAGTGCTAGTAAGCCGGGAGGCTTTGGAAATCAGCCCCAGCATTTT
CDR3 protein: CSASKPGGFGNQPQHF

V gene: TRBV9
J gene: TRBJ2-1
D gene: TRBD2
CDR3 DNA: TGTGCCAGCAGCGCGGGACTAGCGGGGGGGTACAATGAGCAGTTCTTC
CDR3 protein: CASSAGLAGGYNEQFF

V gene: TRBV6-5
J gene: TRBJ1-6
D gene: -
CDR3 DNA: TGTGCCAGCAGTTATTTTGGCATAAAGAATTCACCCCTCCACTTT
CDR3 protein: CASSYFGIKNSPLHF

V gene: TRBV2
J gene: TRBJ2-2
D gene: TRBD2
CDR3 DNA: TGTGCCAGCGGGGAGGGGACTAGCGGAAACACCGGGGAGCTGTTTTTT
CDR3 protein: CASGEGTSGNTGELFF

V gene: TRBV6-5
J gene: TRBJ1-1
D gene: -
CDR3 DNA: TGTGCCAGCAGCCGCGGTTCAACGAACACTGAAGCTTTCTTT
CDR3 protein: CASSRGSTNTEAFF

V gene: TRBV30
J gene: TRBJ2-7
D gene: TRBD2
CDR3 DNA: TGTGCCTGGAGTTCTACTAGCGGGATTTACGAGCAGTACTTC
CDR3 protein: CAWSSTSGIYEQYF

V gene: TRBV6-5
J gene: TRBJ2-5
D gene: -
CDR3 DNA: TGTGCCAGCAGGTGGGGCAGCCAAGAGACCCAGTACTTC
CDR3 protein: CASRWGSQETQYF

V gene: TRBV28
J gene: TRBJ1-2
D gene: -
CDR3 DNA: TGTGCCAGCAGTTGGCACAGGGACTATAACTATGGCTACACCTTC
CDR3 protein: CASSWHRDYNYGYTF

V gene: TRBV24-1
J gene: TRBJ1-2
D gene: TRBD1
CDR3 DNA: TGTGCCACCAGTGATGCGGACAGGGGGGGCTACACCTTC
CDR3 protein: CATSDADRGGYTF

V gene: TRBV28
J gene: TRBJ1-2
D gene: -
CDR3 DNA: TGTGCCAGCAGTTCCCCCAATTCCGGGGGAGGCAGAGGCTACACCTTC
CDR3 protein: CASSSPNSGGGRGYTF

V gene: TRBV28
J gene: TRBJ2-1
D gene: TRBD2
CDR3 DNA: TGTGCCAGCAGCTCCCCCCGGACTAGCGGGGGGAGCTCCTACAATGAGCAGTTCTTC
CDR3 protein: CASSSPRTSGGSSYNEQFF

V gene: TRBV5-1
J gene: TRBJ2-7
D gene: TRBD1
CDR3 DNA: TGCGCCAGCAGCTTGGGAGGACAGGGCTACGAGCAGTACTTC
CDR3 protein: CASSLGGQGYEQYF

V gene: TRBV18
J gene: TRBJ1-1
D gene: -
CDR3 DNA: TGTGCCAGCTCACAAGGGGGTTCGATCACTGAAGCTTTCTTT
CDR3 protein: CASSQGGSITEAFF

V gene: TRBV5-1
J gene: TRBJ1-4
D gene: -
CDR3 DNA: TGCGCCAGCAGCTACGGGACACCTAATGAAAAACTGTTTTTT
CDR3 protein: CASSYGTPNEKLFF

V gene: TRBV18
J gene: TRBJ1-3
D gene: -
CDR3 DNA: TGTGCCAGCTCACCGACGGAGAAGGGAAACACCATATATTTT
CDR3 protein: CASSPTEKGNTIYF

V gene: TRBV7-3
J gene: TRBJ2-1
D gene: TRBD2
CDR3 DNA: TGTGCCAGCAGCCCCATAGCGGGAGGGGGCAATGAGCAGTTCTTC
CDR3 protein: CASSPIAGGGNEQFF